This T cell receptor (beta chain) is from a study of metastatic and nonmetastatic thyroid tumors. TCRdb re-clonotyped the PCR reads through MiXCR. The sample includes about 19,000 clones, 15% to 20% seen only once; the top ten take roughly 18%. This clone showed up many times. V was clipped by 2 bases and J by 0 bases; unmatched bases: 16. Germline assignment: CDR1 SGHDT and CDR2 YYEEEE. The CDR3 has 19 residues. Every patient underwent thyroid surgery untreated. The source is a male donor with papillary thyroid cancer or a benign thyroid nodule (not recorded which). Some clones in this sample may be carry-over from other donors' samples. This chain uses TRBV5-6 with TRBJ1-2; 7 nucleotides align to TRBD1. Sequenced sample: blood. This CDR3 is CASSFDPLPPTGPNYGYTF. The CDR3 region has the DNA TGTGCCAGCAGCTTTGACCCCCTCCCACCGACAGGGCCTAACTATGGCTACACCTTC.